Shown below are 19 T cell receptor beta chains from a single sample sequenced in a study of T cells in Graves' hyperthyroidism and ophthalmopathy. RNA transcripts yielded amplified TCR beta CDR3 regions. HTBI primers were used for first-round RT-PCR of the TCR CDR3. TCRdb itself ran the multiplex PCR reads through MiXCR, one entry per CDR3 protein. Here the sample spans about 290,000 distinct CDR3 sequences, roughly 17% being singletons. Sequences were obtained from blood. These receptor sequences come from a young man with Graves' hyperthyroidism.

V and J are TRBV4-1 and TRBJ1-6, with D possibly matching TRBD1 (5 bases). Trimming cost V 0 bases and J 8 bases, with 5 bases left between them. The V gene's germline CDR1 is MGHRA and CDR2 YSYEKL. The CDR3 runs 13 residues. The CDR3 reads CASSQEGDSPLHF. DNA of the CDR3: TGCGCCAGCAGCCAAGAAGGGGATTCACCCCTCCACTTT.

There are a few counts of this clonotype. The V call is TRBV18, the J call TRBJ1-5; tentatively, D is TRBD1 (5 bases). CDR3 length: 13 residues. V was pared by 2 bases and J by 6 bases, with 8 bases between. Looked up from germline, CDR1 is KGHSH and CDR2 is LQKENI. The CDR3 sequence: CASSPDRPQPQHF. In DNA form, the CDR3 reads TGTGCCAGCTCACCAGACAGACCTCAGCCCCAGCATTTT.

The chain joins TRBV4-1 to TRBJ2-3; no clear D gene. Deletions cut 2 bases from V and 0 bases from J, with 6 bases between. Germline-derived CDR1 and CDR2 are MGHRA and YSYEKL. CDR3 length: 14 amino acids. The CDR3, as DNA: TGCGCCAGCAGCCAACAACCTAGCACAGATACGCAGTATTTT. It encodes CASSQQPSTDTQYF.

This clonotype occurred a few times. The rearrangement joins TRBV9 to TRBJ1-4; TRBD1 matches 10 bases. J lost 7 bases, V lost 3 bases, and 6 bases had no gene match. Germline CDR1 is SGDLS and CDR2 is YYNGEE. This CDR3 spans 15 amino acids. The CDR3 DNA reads TGTGCCAGCAGCGCCGGACAGGGGGAGGGTGAAAAACTGTTTTTT. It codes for CASSAGQGEGEKLFF.

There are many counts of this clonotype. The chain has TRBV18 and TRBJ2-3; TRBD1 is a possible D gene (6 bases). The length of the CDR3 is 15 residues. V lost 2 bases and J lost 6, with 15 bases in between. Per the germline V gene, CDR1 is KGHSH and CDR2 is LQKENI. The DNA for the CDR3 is TGTGCCAGCTCACCATTTCCCCGGACAGCCGATACGCAGTATTTT. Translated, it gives CASSPFPRTADTQYF.

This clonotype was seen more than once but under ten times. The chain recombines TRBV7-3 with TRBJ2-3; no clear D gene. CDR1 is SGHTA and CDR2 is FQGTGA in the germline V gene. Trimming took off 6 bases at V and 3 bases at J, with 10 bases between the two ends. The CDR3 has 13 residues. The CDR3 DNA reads TGTGCCAGCAGTTCTCAACGGACAGATACGCAGTATTTT. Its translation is CASSSQRTDTQYF. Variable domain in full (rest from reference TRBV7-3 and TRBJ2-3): GAGVSQTPSNKVTEKGKYVELRCDPISGHTALYWYRQSLGQGPEFLIYFQGTGAADDSGLPNDRFFAVRPEGSVSTLKIQRTERGDSAVYLCASSSQRTDTQYFGPGTRLTVL.

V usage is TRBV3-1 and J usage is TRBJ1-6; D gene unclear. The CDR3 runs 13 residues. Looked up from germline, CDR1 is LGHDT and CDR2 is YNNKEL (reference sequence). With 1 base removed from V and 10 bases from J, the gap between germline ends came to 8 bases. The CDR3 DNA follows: TGTGCCAGCAGCCAAGGGGAGGGCTCACCCCTCCACTTT. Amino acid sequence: CASSQGEGSPLHF.

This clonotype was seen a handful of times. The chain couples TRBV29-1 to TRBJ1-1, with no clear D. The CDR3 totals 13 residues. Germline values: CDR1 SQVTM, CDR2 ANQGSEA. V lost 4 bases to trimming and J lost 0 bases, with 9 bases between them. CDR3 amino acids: CSVGPGMNTEAFF. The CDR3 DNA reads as TGCAGCGTTGGTCCTGGCATGAACACTGAAGCTTTCTTT. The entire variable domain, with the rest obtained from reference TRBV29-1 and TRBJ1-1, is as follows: SAVISQKPSRDICQRGTSLTIQCQVDSQVTMMFWYRQQPGQSLTLIATANQGSEATYESGFVIDKFPISRPNLTFSTLTVSNMSPEDSSIYLCSVGPGMNTEAFFGQGTRLTVV.

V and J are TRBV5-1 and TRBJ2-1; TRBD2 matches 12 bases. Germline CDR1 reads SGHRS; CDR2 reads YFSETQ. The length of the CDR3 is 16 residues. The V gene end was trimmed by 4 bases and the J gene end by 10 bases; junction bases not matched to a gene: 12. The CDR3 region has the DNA TGCGCCAGCAGCCCCCCCTTACTAGCGGGAGGTCAAGAGCAGTTCTTC. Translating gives CASSPPLLAGGQEQFF.

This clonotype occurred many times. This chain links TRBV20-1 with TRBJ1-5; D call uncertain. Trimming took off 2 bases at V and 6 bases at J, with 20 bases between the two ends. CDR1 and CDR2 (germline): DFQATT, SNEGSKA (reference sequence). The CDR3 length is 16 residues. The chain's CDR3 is CSARQPSAGGIQPQHF. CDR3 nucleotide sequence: TGCAGTGCTAGACAACCCTCCGCAGGAGGGATTCAGCCCCAGCATTTT.

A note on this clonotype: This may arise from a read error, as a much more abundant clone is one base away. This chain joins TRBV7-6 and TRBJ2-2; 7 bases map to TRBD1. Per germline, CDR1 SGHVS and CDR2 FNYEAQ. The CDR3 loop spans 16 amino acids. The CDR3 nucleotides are TGTGCCAGCAGTACTGGACAGGCTCGGAACACCGGGGAGCTGTATTTT. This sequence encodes CASSTGQARNTGELYF. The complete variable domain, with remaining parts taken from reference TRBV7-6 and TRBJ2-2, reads GAGVSQSPRYKVTKRGQDVALRCDPISGHVSLYWYRQALGQGPEFLTYFNYEAQQDKSGLPNDRFSAERPEGSISTLTIQRTEQRDSAMYRCASSTGQARNTGELYFGEGSRLTVL.

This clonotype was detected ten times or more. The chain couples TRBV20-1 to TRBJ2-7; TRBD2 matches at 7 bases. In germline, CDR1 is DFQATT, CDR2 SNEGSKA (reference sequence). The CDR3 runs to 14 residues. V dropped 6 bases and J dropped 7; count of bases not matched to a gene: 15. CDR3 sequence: CSANPRSGAGEQYF. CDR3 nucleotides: TGCAGTGCCAACCCCCGCAGCGGGGCGGGAGAGCAGTACTTC.

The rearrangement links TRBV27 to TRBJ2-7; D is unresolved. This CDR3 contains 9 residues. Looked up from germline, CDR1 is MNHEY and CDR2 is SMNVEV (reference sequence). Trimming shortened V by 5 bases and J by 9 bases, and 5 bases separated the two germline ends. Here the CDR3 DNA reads TGTGCCAGCAGTCTCTCGCAGTACTTC. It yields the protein CASSLSQYF.

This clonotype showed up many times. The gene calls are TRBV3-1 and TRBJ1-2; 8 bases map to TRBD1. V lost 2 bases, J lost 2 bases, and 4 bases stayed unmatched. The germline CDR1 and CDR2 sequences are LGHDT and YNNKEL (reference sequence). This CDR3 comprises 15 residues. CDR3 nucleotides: TGTGCCAGCAGCCAACCAGACAGGGGAAACTATGGCTACACCTTC. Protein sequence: CASSQPDRGNYGYTF.

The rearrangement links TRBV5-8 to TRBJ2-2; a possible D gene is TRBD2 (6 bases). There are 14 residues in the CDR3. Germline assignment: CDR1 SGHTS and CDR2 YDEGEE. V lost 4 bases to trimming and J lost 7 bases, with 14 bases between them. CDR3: CASSRDWPDGELFF. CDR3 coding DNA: TGTGCCAGCAGCCGGGACTGGCCCGACGGGGAGCTGTTTTTT.

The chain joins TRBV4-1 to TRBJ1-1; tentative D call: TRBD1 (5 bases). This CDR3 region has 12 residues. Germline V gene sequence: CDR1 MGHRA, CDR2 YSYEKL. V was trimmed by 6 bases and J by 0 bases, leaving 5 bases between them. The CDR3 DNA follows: TGCGCCAGCAGGGGGGTGAACACTGAAGCTTTCTTT. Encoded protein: CASRGVNTEAFF.

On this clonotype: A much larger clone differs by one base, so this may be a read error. CDR3 sequence (DNA): TGTGCCAGCACCCTACTGGGGGTTGAAGCTTTCTTT. It translates to CASTLLGVEAFF. The chain links TRBV12-3 or TRBV12-4 to TRBJ1-1, with D perhaps matching TRBD1 (5 bases). The V gene lost 7 bases and the J gene lost 7 bases, with 13 bases spanning the gap. The CDR3 contains 12 residues.

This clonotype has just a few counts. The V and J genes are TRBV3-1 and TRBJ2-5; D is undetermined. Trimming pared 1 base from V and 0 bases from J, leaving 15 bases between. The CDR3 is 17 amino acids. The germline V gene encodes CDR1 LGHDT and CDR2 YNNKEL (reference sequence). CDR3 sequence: CASSQGGGQLYQETQYF. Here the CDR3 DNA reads TGTGCCAGCAGCCAAGGTGGTGGGCAACTGTACCAAGAGACCCAGTACTTC.

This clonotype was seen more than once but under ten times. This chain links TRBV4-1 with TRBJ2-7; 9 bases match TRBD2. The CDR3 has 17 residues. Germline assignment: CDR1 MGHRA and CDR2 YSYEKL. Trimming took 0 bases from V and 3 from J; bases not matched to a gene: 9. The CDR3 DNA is TGCGCCAGCAGCCAAGATTGGGCTAGCGGGAAAGTCTACGAGCAGTACTTC. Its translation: CASSQDWASGKVYEQYF.